This T cell receptor (beta chain) was recovered during a study of tumor-infiltrating lymphocytes in primary liver carcinoma. Making TCR beta cDNA involved around 500 ng total RNA and a constant-region primer. Three nested multiplex PCR rounds, a slightly modified ARM-PCR method, built the TCR beta libraries. The first two PCR rounds, around 10 cycles each, used TRBV1-TRBV30 forward primers and a C-beta reverse primer. TCRdb re-called the multiplex PCR reads through MiXCR, storing one row per CDR3 protein. The sample lists about 75,000 distinct CDR3 sequences; about three quarters were seen once. CDR3 length: 13 amino acids. Trimming took 9 bases from V and 8 from J; bases not matched to a gene: 8. The germline gives CDR1 MDHEN, CDR2 SYDVKM. The tissue used was unsorted bulk material of about 19-33 mg. RNA and DNA were co-extracted from it with the AllPrep DNA/RNA mini kit. Regarding this clonotype: Given a much more abundant clone one base away, this may be a read error.

The TCR sequence derives from a middle-aged man with primary liver carcinoma and hepatitis B virus infection. What was sequenced was tumor-adjacent normal liver tissue. The chain recombines TRBV28 with TRBJ2-1; TRBD2 agrees at 9 bases. CDR3 in DNA: TGTGCCAGAATGGCGGGAGGGATCGATGAGCAGTTCTTC. Translating gives CARMAGGIDEQFF.